The present entry profiles one T cell receptor beta chain with its context. PCR employed 60 Vbeta and 13 Jbeta primers. Profiled with immunoSEQ multiplex PCR; TCRdb holds only in-frame clones, not every one. The sample records 150,000 to 200,000 clones, roughly 77% being singletons. The length of the CDR3 is 18 residues. Per germline, CDR1 LNHDA and CDR2 SQIVND (reference sequence). V trimming: 0 bases; J trimming: 2 bases; junction bases outside the gene matches: 5. These data belong to a study of cytomegalovirus exposure and HLA in healthy donors. The clonotype was recovered from a man aged 18 to 35 in good health and CMV-seropositive. The chain carries TRBV19 and TRBJ2-6, with 9 bases identical to TRBD1. Sample: PBMCs. CDR3 residues: CASSIERTGGTGANVLTF. As DNA, the CDR3 is TGTGCCAGTAGTATAGAACGAACAGGGGGCACTGGGGCCAACGTCCTGACTTTC.